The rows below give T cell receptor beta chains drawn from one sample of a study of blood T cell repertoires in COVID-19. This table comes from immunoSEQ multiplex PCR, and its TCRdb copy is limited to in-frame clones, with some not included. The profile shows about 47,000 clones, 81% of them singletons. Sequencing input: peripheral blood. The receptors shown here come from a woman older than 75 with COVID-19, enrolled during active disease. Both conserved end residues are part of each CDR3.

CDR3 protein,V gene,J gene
CAWALPDSPNQPQHF,TRBV30,TRBJ1-5
CASTPSNVLANVLTF,TRBV2,TRBJ2-6
CASSPISGTYNEQFF,TRBV27,TRBJ2-1
CASSDRRNNQPQHF,TRBV10-2,TRBJ1-5
CASSLGLLRLAVGNEQFF,TRBV5-8,TRBJ2-1
CSVEDRARGRKNEQFF,TRBV29-1,TRBJ2-1
CASKTTGSWTEAFF,TRBV28,TRBJ1-1
CASSSGGGGSTDTQYF,TRBV2,TRBJ2-3
CASSLSGLAPYNEQFF,TRBV7-9,TRBJ2-1
CASSPIPTGSYNEQFF,TRBV28,TRBJ2-1
CASRGGGETQYF,TRBV2,TRBJ2-5
CASSRRPSGAYEQYF,TRBV9,TRBJ2-7
CATQTGGESSYNEQFF,TRBV27,TRBJ2-1
CASSRGTPNTEAFF,TRBV21-1,TRBJ1-1
CASSLDRLGETQYF,TRBV11-3,TRBJ2-5
CASSQAWGEVGAKNIQYF,TRBV3-1/TRBV3-2,TRBJ2-4
CAWGRGPEKLFF,TRBV30,TRBJ1-4
CSVGGQAGGYTF,TRBV29-1,TRBJ1-2
CASNRGKATEAFF,TRBV6-5,TRBJ1-1
CASSPNRDTKQYF,TRBV18,TRBJ2-7
CASSDGGRYNEQFF,TRBV6-1,TRBJ2-1
CSASFGRGGNEQFF,TRBV20-1,TRBJ2-1
CASRPPGLVSYEQYF,TRBV25-1,TRBJ2-7
CASRDRSSGNTIYF,TRBV27,TRBJ1-3
CASSLSSGYEQYF,TRBV10-2,-
CASSLAGSGILNIQYF,TRBV3-1/TRBV3-2,TRBJ2-4
CASSLDTVQGASTGELFF,TRBV27,TRBJ2-2
CASSSGFLISTDTQYF,TRBV5-4,TRBJ2-3
CASSWGEGLSYEQYF,TRBV7-8,TRBJ2-7
CASSRGPSHQPQHF,TRBV27,TRBJ1-5
CSTWDRMDTQYF,TRBV29-1,TRBJ2-3
CAWSVGGGNQPQHF,TRBV30,TRBJ1-5
CASSSTSGSYEQYF,TRBV19,TRBJ2-7
CASSTGQTDQPQHF,TRBV19,TRBJ1-5
CASSFERFTATVVNTEAFF,TRBV12-1,TRBJ1-1
CASSSGGSSNQPQHF,TRBV7-9,TRBJ1-5
CASSQGGGLNTEAFF,TRBV4-2,TRBJ1-1
CASSAASGARETQYF,TRBV4-2,TRBJ2-5
CASSLLAGAEQFF,TRBV19,TRBJ2-1
CASSGLGTAATQYF,TRBV2,TRBJ2-5